The rows below give T cell receptor beta chains drawn from one sample of a study of T cells in Graves' hyperthyroidism and ophthalmopathy. A single record per CDR3 protein comes from TCRdb applying MiXCR to the multiplex PCR reads. The sample includes about 290,000 distinct CDR3 sequences, about 14% of them seen just once. The sample was blood. These receptors came from a woman aged 30 to 39 with Graves' hyperthyroidism that later progressed to Graves' ophthalmopathy. CDR3s include the opening cysteine and the closing phenylalanine or tryptophan. D genes are given only for firm matches. Clone size is not always given. Where it is, it says once, few, many or a class for expanded clones.

D gene	V gene	clone size	J gene	CDR3 DNA	CDR3 protein
-	TRBV30	many	TRBJ2-1	TGTGCCTGGAGTGTACTGGCCGGGCAGTTCTTC	CAWSVLAGQFF
TRBD2	TRBV3-1	many	TRBJ2-5	TGTGCCAGCAGCCAAAATTTCCTAGCGGAAGAGACCCAGTACTTC	CASSQNFLAEETQYF
TRBD1	TRBV12-3/TRBV12-4	-	TRBJ2-1	TGTGCCAGCAGGGGAGCCGGGACAGTTTACAATGAGCAGTTCTTC	CASRGAGTVYNEQFF
-	TRBV27	many	TRBJ1-1	TGTGCCAGCAGTTTAGGTAGGGTCACTGAAGCTTTCTTT	CASSLGRVTEAFF
-	TRBV12-3/TRBV12-4	many	TRBJ1-4	TGTGCCAGCAGCACCCGCCTGGGAAAACTGTTTTTT	CASSTRLGKLFF
TRBD1	TRBV28	many	TRBJ1-1	TGTGCCAGCAGTTCCGGCGGGTCAGGGGGGGGACGGACTGAAGCTTTCTTT	CASSSGGSGGGRTEAFF
TRBD2	TRBV4-1	many	TRBJ2-1	TGCGCCAGCAGCCAAGGGGCTAGCGGGTTAAATGAGCAGTTCTTC	CASSQGASGLNEQFF
TRBD1	TRBV6-1	few	TRBJ1-6	TGTGCCAGCAGAGGGACAGGGCATAATTCACCCCTCCACTTT	CASRGTGHNSPLHF
TRBD1	TRBV28	many	TRBJ2-7	TGTGCCAGCAACTCGGGACAGGGGGTTTACGAGCAGTACTTC	CASNSGQGVYEQYF
-	TRBV5-1	many	TRBJ2-2	TGCGCCAGCAGCTTGGGATCAGTGGGAGGCACCGGGGAGCTGTTTTTT	CASSLGSVGGTGELFF
TRBD2	TRBV20-1	many	TRBJ2-3	TGCAGTGCTCGAGCGGGACTAGCGGGAACTACGCAGTATTTT	CSARAGLAGTTQYF
-	TRBV7-2	many	TRBJ2-7	TGTGCCAGCAGCTCCTTCGGGCTGCCATCCTACGAGCAGTACTTC	CASSSFGLPSYEQYF
-	TRBV28	many	TRBJ2-7	TGTGCCAGCAGTTTTGACACCTCCTACGAGCAGTACTTC	CASSFDTSYEQYF
TRBD2	TRBV7-9	many	TRBJ2-7	TGTGCCAGCAGCCCCCGACCTAGCGGGAGCTACGAGCAGTACTTC	CASSPRPSGSYEQYF
-	TRBV6-1	many	TRBJ2-3	TGTGCCACCTACAGGGAATTTAGGACAGATACGCAGTATTTT	CATYREFRTDTQYF
TRBD2	TRBV18	few	TRBJ2-1	TGTGCCAGCTACACCACGGGAGGACTAGCCGCCAGAACCTCCTACAATGAGCAGTTCTTC	CASYTTGGLAARTSYNEQFF
-	TRBV11-2	many	TRBJ2-3	TGTGCCAGCAGCTTAGAGACAGATACGCAGTATTTT	CASSLETDTQYF
TRBD1	TRBV6-1	many	TRBJ1-3	TGTGCCAGCAGTGAACAACAGGGGTCTGGAAACACCATATATTTT	CASSEQQGSGNTIYF
-	TRBV24-1	few	TRBJ2-5	TGTGCCACCAGTGATTTCCCCCTGGGAGAGACCCAGTACTTC	CATSDFPLGETQYF
TRBD1	TRBV14	few	TRBJ2-1	TGTGCCAGCAGCCAAGTCGGCGGAGCAGGGGGTTCTGGTGAGCAGTTCTTC	CASSQVGGAGGSGEQFF
-	TRBV5-1	many	TRBJ2-7	TGCGCCAGCAGCTTGGTTGACAGGGCGGGAGTGTTCTTAGTGGAGCAGTACTTC	CASSLVDRAGVFLVEQYF
TRBD1	TRBV5-1	many	TRBJ2-2	TGCGCCAGCAGCTTCGGACAGGGGCCTCTACTAGACACCGGGGAGCTGTTTTTT	CASSFGQGPLLDTGELFF
-	TRBV5-4	few	TRBJ2-7	TGTGCTAACCTGGACGGGCACTACGAGCAGTACTTC	CANLDGHYEQYF
TRBD1	TRBV20-1	-	TRBJ2-3	TGCAGTGCCAGAGCAGGGGGCGCGACAGATACGCAGTATTTT	CSARAGGATDTQYF
-	TRBV24-1	few	TRBJ2-1	TGTGCCACCAGTGGTCGGGACATTGAGCAGTTCTTC	CATSGRDIEQFF
TRBD2	TRBV5-8	many	TRBJ2-7	TGTGCCAGCAGCGAGGGAGCGGGAGGTGCCGAGCAGTACTTC	CASSEGAGGAEQYF